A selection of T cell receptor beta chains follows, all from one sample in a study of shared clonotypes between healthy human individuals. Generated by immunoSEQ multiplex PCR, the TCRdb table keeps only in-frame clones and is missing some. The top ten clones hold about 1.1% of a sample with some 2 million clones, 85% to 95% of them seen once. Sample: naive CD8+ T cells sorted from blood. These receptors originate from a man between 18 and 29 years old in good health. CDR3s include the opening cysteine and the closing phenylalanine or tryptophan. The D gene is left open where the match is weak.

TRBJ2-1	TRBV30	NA	CAWSPWDNEQFF
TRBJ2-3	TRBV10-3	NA	CAISDADLSAYF
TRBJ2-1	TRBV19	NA	CASSIDTYNEQFF
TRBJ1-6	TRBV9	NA	CASSPPGPRPPLHF
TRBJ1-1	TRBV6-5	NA	CASGAGTAFF
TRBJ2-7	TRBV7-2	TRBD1	CASSWRGQGAAYEQYF
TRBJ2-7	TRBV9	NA	CASSVGVLGAYEQYF
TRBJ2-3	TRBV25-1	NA	CASTPGDTQYF
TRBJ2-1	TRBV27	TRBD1	CASSIAGTGLNEQFF
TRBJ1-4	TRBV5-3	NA	CARGLVRSPTNEKLFF
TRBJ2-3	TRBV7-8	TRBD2	CASSLAMAGAITDTQYF
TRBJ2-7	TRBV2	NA	CASSVGVVWAGGSYEQYF
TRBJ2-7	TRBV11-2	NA	CASRGDTYEQYF
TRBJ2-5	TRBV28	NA	CASRFRRFQETQYF
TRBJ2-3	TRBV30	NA	CAWSVSGSTDTQYF
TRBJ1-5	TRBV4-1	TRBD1	CASRQGLNQPQHF
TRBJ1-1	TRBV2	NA	CASSEYGTWAEAFF
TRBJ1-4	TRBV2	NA	CASRIQVGGEKLFF
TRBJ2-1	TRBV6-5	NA	CASSYLTGRNEQFF
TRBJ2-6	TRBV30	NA	CAWSNGGTGANVLTF
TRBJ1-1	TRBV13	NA	CASSLGLQGNTEAFF
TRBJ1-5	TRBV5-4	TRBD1	CASSEDRAPGQPQHF
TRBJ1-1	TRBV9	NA	CASSVETGNTEAFF
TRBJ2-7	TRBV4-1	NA	CASSQETDPSYEQYF
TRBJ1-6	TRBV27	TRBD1	CASSLYGTDGSPLHF
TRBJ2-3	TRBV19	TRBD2	CASEREASGEADTQYF
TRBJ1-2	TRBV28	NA	CASRLSTLANGGFYGYTF
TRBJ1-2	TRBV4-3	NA	CASSQVNSNYGYTF
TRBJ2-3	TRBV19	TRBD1	CASSIVGQGASTDTQYF
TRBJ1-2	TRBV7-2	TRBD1	CASTEQGAYGYTF
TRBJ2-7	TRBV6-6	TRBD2	CASSYGEGPSSYEQYF
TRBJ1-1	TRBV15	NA	CATSSLTDPTEAFF
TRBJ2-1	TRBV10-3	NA	CAISESVTSYNEQFF
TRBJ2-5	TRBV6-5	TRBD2	CASSYAGEETQYF
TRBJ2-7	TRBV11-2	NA	CASSEVYEQYF